Below, one T cell receptor (beta chain) is given with its context. Each CDR3 protein is one row after TCRdb ran MiXCR on the 5' RACE reads. Seen here are about 83,000 distinct CDR3 sequences, approximately 13% observed once, and the top ten hold approximately 7%. This sample was included in a study of early T cells in non-severe SARS-CoV-2 infection. The CDR3 loop spans 15 amino acids. V trimming: 2 bases; J trimming: 1 base; junction bases outside the gene matches: 5. Germline V CDR1 and CDR2: LNHDA, SQIVND (reference sequence). The sequenced sample was whole blood. The rearrangement uses TRBV19 and TRBJ2-7, with 7 bases fitting TRBD2. The clonotype comes from an adult who was a healthcare worker with PCR-confirmed SARS-CoV-2 infection or an uninfected control (not recorded which). The CDR3 sequence is CASSIPAGGSYEQYF. The DNA of the CDR3 is TGTGCCAGTAGTATACCTGCCGGGGGGTCCTACGAGCAGTACTTC.